The rows below give T cell receptor beta chains drawn from one sample of a study of long-term antiretroviral therapy in people with HIV. Profiling relied on immunoSEQ multiplex PCR, and the TCRdb table lists in-frame clones only, not all of them. Of 25,000 to 35,000 clones in the sample, approximately 78% were seen once. Material: unsorted PBMCs, obtained 1.5 years before starting antiretroviral therapy. The receptors were gathered from a man between 18 and 29 years old with HIV. Both conserved end residues are part of each CDR3. The D gene is left open where the match is weak. Clone size is shown for a subset of rows, as once, few, many or a class of expanded clone.

j_gene: TRBJ1-1; v_gene: TRBV18; abundance: NA; d_gene: NA; CDR3aa: CASSLFSPRNTEAFF; CDR3nt: TGTGCCAGCTCACTTTTCTCACCTCGGAACACTGAAGCTTTCTTT
j_gene: TRBJ1-2; v_gene: TRBV28; abundance: NA; d_gene: NA; CDR3aa: CASSDQYYGYTF; CDR3nt: TGTGCCAGCAGTGACCAGTACTATGGCTACACCTTC
j_gene: TRBJ1-5; v_gene: TRBV4-2; abundance: NA; d_gene: NA; CDR3aa: CASSQDPGPKERNQPQHF; CDR3nt: TGTGCCAGCAGCCAAGATCCGGGCCCCAAGGAACGCAATCAGCCCCAGCATTTT
j_gene: TRBJ2-7; v_gene: TRBV9; abundance: few; d_gene: NA; CDR3aa: CASSVGGRDSYEQYF; CDR3nt: TGTGCCAGCAGCGTAGGTGGCAGGGACTCCTACGAGCAGTACTTC
j_gene: TRBJ2-1; v_gene: TRBV5-1; abundance: NA; d_gene: TRBD2; CDR3aa: CASSLVAGDLNEQFF; CDR3nt: TGCGCCAGCAGCTTGGTAGCGGGAGATCTCAATGAGCAGTTCTTC
j_gene: TRBJ2-2; v_gene: TRBV25-1; abundance: NA; d_gene: TRBD2; CDR3aa: CASSKLAGATGELFF; CDR3nt: TGTGCCAGCAGTAAGTTAGCGGGAGCCACCGGGGAGCTGTTTTTT
j_gene: TRBJ1-6; v_gene: TRBV27; abundance: NA; d_gene: NA; CDR3aa: CASSPTFQGSYNSPLHF; CDR3nt: TGTGCCAGCAGTCCAACCTTCCAGGGGAGTTATAATTCACCCCTCCACTTT
j_gene: TRBJ2-1; v_gene: TRBV5-5; abundance: once; d_gene: NA; CDR3aa: CASSSQGYNEQFF; CDR3nt: TGTGCCAGCAGCTCACAGGGATACAATGAGCAGTTCTTC
j_gene: TRBJ1-5; v_gene: TRBV7-9; abundance: NA; d_gene: NA; CDR3aa: CASSSPGGGDNQPQHF; CDR3nt: TGTGCCAGCAGCTCCCCTGGGGGGGGCGACAATCAGCCCCAGCATTTT
j_gene: TRBJ2-5; v_gene: TRBV6-5; abundance: once; d_gene: NA; CDR3aa: CASSSGDETQYF; CDR3nt: TGTGCCAGCAGTTCGGGGGACGAGACCCAGTACTTC
j_gene: TRBJ2-7; v_gene: TRBV27; abundance: NA; d_gene: NA; CDR3aa: CASSPVRGGNYEQYF; CDR3nt: TGTGCCAGCAGCCCCGTCAGGGGGGGGAACTACGAGCAGTACTTC
j_gene: TRBJ1-4; v_gene: TRBV18; abundance: NA; d_gene: NA; CDR3aa: CASSPGEEEKLFF; CDR3nt: TGTGCCAGCTCACCAGGGGAGGAAGAAAAACTGTTTTTT
j_gene: TRBJ2-1; v_gene: TRBV9; abundance: NA; d_gene: NA; CDR3aa: CASSGTSTNSYNEQFF; CDR3nt: TGTGCCAGCAGCGGCACTAGCACCAACTCCTACAATGAGCAGTTCTTC
j_gene: TRBJ2-3; v_gene: TRBV6-1; abundance: NA; d_gene: NA; CDR3aa: CASSELTRPGTDTQYF; CDR3nt: TGTGCCAGCAGTGAACTCACTAGGCCCGGCACAGATACGCAGTATTTT
j_gene: TRBJ2-7; v_gene: TRBV14; abundance: NA; d_gene: NA; CDR3aa: CASSGGPSYEQYF; CDR3nt: TGTGCCAGCAGCGGCGGGCCTTCCTACGAGCAGTACTTC
j_gene: TRBJ2-7; v_gene: TRBV18; abundance: NA; d_gene: TRBD1; CDR3aa: CASSPPDRATSYEQYF; CDR3nt: TGTGCCAGCTCACCGCCTGACAGGGCGACTTCCTACGAGCAGTACTTC
j_gene: TRBJ1-1; v_gene: TRBV7-6; abundance: NA; d_gene: NA; CDR3aa: CASRPQSGMNTEAFF; CDR3nt: TGTGCCAGCAGACCTCAGTCCGGAATGAACACTGAAGCTTTCTTT
j_gene: TRBJ2-7; v_gene: TRBV5-4; abundance: once; d_gene: TRBD1; CDR3aa: CASSSGAGTGPEQYF; CDR3nt: TGTGCCAGCAGCTCTGGCGCGGGGACAGGGCCCGAGCAGTACTTC
j_gene: TRBJ2-7; v_gene: TRBV16; abundance: NA; d_gene: NA; CDR3aa: CASSQSGQAPYEQYF; CDR3nt: TGTGCCAGCAGCCAAAGTGGCCAGGCCCCCTACGAGCAGTACTTC
j_gene: TRBJ2-7; v_gene: TRBV28; abundance: few; d_gene: NA; CDR3aa: CASSPRAVVNEQYF; CDR3nt: TGTGCCAGCAGCCCCCGAGCTGTAGTGAACGAGCAGTACTTC
j_gene: TRBJ2-5; v_gene: TRBV7-7; abundance: NA; d_gene: NA; CDR3aa: CASSVGSSRGETQYF; CDR3nt: TGTGCTAGCAGCGTCGGGTCTTCCCGAGGGGAGACCCAGTACTTC
j_gene: TRBJ2-7; v_gene: TRBV4-3; abundance: NA; d_gene: NA; CDR3aa: CASSQGLARYEQYF; CDR3nt: TGCGCCAGCAGCCAAGGACTCGCCCGCTACGAGCAGTACTTC
j_gene: TRBJ1-3; v_gene: TRBV6-1; abundance: few; d_gene: NA; CDR3aa: CASREPTFSGNTIYF; CDR3nt: TGTGCCAGCAGGGAACCTACCTTCTCTGGAAACACCATATATTTT
j_gene: TRBJ2-5; v_gene: TRBV7-2; abundance: NA; d_gene: TRBD2; CDR3aa: CASSKLAGGLQETQYF; CDR3nt: TGTGCCAGCAGCAAACTAGCGGGAGGTCTGCAAGAGACCCAGTACTTC
j_gene: TRBJ2-5; v_gene: TRBV30; abundance: NA; d_gene: TRBD2; CDR3aa: CAWSVGLAGKETQYF; CDR3nt: TGTGCCTGGAGTGTAGGGCTAGCGGGAAAAGAGACCCAGTACTTC
j_gene: TRBJ2-7; v_gene: TRBV21-1; abundance: NA; d_gene: NA; CDR3aa: CASSTLGETVLTSYEQYF; CDR3nt: TGTGCCAGCAGCACGTTGGGGGAAACCGTGTTAACCTCCTACGAGCAGTACTTC
j_gene: TRBJ1-1; v_gene: TRBV27; abundance: once; d_gene: NA; CDR3aa: CASSLQSNTEAFF; CDR3nt: TGTGCCAGCAGTCTACAAAGCAACACTGAAGCTTTCTTT
j_gene: TRBJ2-6; v_gene: TRBV6-5; abundance: NA; d_gene: NA; CDR3aa: CASSFTLSSGANVLTF; CDR3nt: TGTGCCAGCAGTTTCACCCTAAGCTCTGGGGCCAACGTCCTGACTTTC
j_gene: TRBJ2-7; v_gene: TRBV4-2; abundance: NA; d_gene: TRBD1; CDR3aa: CASSHPGQDYEQYF; CDR3nt: TGTGCCAGCAGCCATCCCGGACAGGACTACGAGCAGTACTTC
j_gene: TRBJ1-2; v_gene: TRBV30; abundance: NA; d_gene: NA; CDR3aa: CAWAGYGYTF; CDR3nt: TGTGCCTGGGCCGGTTATGGCTACACCTTC
j_gene: TRBJ2-7; v_gene: TRBV11-2; abundance: once; d_gene: NA; CDR3aa: CASSPLWSYEQYF; CDR3nt: TGTGCCAGCAGCCCTTTGTGGTCCTACGAGCAGTACTTC
j_gene: TRBJ1-2; v_gene: TRBV27; abundance: few; d_gene: NA; CDR3aa: CASSLQGNYGYTF; CDR3nt: TGTGCCAGCAGTTTACAGGGTAACTATGGCTACACCTTC
j_gene: TRBJ1-1; v_gene: TRBV4-2; abundance: NA; d_gene: NA; CDR3aa: CASSQDRDTEAFF; CDR3nt: TGTGCCAGCAGCCAAGACAGGGACACTGAAGCTTTCTTT
j_gene: TRBJ2-3; v_gene: TRBV13; abundance: NA; d_gene: NA; CDR3aa: CASSLGGVASTDTQYF; CDR3nt: TGTGCCAGCAGCTTAGGCGGGGTAGCGAGCACAGATACGCAGTATTTT
j_gene: TRBJ2-7; v_gene: TRBV27; abundance: NA; d_gene: NA; CDR3aa: CASSLRVSYEQYF; CDR3nt: TGTGCCAGCAGTTTACGCGTCTCCTACGAGCAGTACTTC
j_gene: TRBJ2-1; v_gene: TRBV5-5; abundance: NA; d_gene: TRBD1; CDR3aa: CASGPGTGSSIEQFF; CDR3nt: TGTGCCAGCGGACCCGGGACAGGGAGTTCTATTGAGCAGTTCTTC
j_gene: TRBJ2-2; v_gene: TRBV7-9; abundance: once; d_gene: TRBD1; CDR3aa: CARGQGVRELFF; CDR3nt: TGTGCCAGAGGACAGGGAGTACGGGAGCTGTTTTTT
j_gene: TRBJ1-1; v_gene: TRBV6-5; abundance: NA; d_gene: NA; CDR3aa: CASSWWTEAFF; CDR3nt: TGTGCCAGCAGTTGGTGGACTGAAGCTTTCTTT
j_gene: TRBJ1-2; v_gene: TRBV7-9; abundance: NA; d_gene: NA; CDR3aa: CASSSTLESYGYTF; CDR3nt: TGTGCCAGCAGTTCCACCCTGGAGAGCTATGGCTACACCTTC
j_gene: TRBJ2-1; v_gene: TRBV28; abundance: NA; d_gene: TRBD2; CDR3aa: CASSSPYSGSKNEQFF; CDR3nt: TGTGCCAGCAGTTCTCCATATAGCGGGAGTAAGAATGAGCAGTTCTTC
j_gene: TRBJ2-7; v_gene: TRBV7-9; abundance: NA; d_gene: NA; CDR3aa: CASSLEGGIPYEQYF; CDR3nt: TGTGCCAGCAGCTTAGAGGGGGGGATTCCCTACGAGCAGTACTTC
j_gene: TRBJ2-7; v_gene: TRBV5-1; abundance: NA; d_gene: NA; CDR3aa: CASSGGTQSSYEQYF; CDR3nt: TGCGCCAGCAGCGGCGGGACACAGAGCTCCTACGAGCAGTACTTC
j_gene: TRBJ1-5; v_gene: TRBV11-2; abundance: NA; d_gene: NA; CDR3aa: CASPPRGNQPQHF; CDR3nt: TGTGCCAGCCCCCCGCGGGGTAATCAGCCCCAGCATTTT
j_gene: TRBJ2-1; v_gene: TRBV25-1; abundance: NA; d_gene: TRBD2; CDR3aa: CASSDSGSTYNEQFF; CDR3nt: TGTGCCAGCAGTGATAGCGGGAGTACCTACAATGAGCAGTTCTTC
j_gene: TRBJ2-1; v_gene: TRBV7-9; abundance: NA; d_gene: TRBD2; CDR3aa: CASSPGTSGSTYNEQFF; CDR3nt: TGTGCCAGCAGCCCCGGGACTAGCGGGAGTACCTACAATGAGCAGTTCTTC
j_gene: TRBJ2-7; v_gene: TRBV6-5; abundance: NA; d_gene: NA; CDR3aa: CASSYVRAYEQYF; CDR3nt: TGTGCCAGCAGTTACGTACGGGCCTACGAGCAGTACTTC
j_gene: TRBJ2-7; v_gene: TRBV25-1; abundance: few; d_gene: TRBD2; CDR3aa: CASREEISYEQYF; CDR3nt: TGTGCCAGCCGGGAGGAGATCTCCTACGAGCAGTACTTC
j_gene: TRBJ2-1; v_gene: TRBV27; abundance: NA; d_gene: TRBD2; CDR3aa: CASSLWSGGANEQFF; CDR3nt: TGTGCCAGCAGTTTATGGAGCGGGGGGGCCAATGAGCAGTTCTTC
j_gene: TRBJ2-7; v_gene: TRBV6-1; abundance: NA; d_gene: NA; CDR3aa: CASSPGVAYEQYF; CDR3nt: TGTGCCAGCAGTCCCGGGGTAGCCTACGAGCAGTACTTC
j_gene: TRBJ2-5; v_gene: TRBV5-6; abundance: NA; d_gene: TRBD2; CDR3aa: CASSRRLAGGTGETQYF; CDR3nt: TGTGCCAGCAGCCGCCGACTAGCGGGGGGGACCGGGGAGACCCAGTACTTC
j_gene: TRBJ2-7; v_gene: TRBV19; abundance: few; d_gene: TRBD1; CDR3aa: CASGNRGRPYEQYF; CDR3nt: TGTGCCAGTGGAAACAGGGGGCGACCCTACGAGCAGTACTTC
j_gene: TRBJ2-4; v_gene: TRBV4-1; abundance: NA; d_gene: TRBD2; CDR3aa: CASSQLWGGVAKNIQYF; CDR3nt: TGCGCCAGCAGCCAGCTATGGGGGGGAGTAGCCAAAAACATTCAGTACTTC
j_gene: TRBJ2-3; v_gene: TRBV10-2; abundance: NA; d_gene: TRBD1; CDR3aa: CASSELPGRQGNFSDTQYF; CDR3nt: TGCGCCAGCAGTGAGCTCCCCGGGAGACAGGGGAATTTTTCAGATACGCAGTATTTT
j_gene: TRBJ1-2; v_gene: TRBV6-1; abundance: NA; d_gene: TRBD1; CDR3aa: CASGQGAYGYTF; CDR3nt: TGTGCCAGCGGACAGGGTGCCTATGGCTACACCTTC
j_gene: TRBJ2-1; v_gene: TRBV9; abundance: NA; d_gene: TRBD1; CDR3aa: CASSAHRGRGSGEQFF; CDR3nt: TGTGCCAGCAGCGCCCACAGGGGGCGCGGGTCCGGTGAGCAGTTCTTC
j_gene: TRBJ2-7; v_gene: TRBV6-6; abundance: NA; d_gene: TRBD2; CDR3aa: CATGGAIYEQYF; CDR3nt: TGTGCCACCGGGGGGGCTATATACGAGCAGTACTTC
j_gene: TRBJ2-7; v_gene: TRBV7-8; abundance: NA; d_gene: NA; CDR3aa: CASSLTGGIRNEQYF; CDR3nt: TGTGCCAGCAGCTTAACTGGGGGAATCAGGAACGAGCAGTACTTC